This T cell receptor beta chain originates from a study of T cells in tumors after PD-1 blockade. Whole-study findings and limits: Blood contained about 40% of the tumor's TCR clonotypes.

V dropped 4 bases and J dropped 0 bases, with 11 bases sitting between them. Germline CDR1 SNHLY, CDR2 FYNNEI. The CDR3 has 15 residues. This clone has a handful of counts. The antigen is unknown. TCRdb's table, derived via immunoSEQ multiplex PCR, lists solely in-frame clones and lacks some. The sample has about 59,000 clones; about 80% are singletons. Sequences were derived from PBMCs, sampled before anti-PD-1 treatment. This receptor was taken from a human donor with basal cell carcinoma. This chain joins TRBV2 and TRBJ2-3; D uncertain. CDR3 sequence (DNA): TGTGCCAGCAGTGGGGGAATTTTTAGCACAGATACGCAGTATTTT. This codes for CASSGGIFSTDTQYF. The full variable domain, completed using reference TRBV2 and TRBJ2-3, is EPEVTQTPSHQVTQMGQEVILRCVPISNHLYFYWYRQILGQKVEFLVSFYNNEISEKSEIFDDQFSVERPDGSNFTLKIRSTKLEDSAMYFCASSGGIFSTDTQYFGPGTRLTVL.